These T cell receptor beta chains were read from a single sample in a study of cytomegalovirus exposure and HLA in healthy donors. Produced via immunoSEQ multiplex PCR; TCRdb's table is partial and in-frame only. Here the sample spans under 50,000 clones, about 93% being singletons. What was sequenced was PBMCs. These receptor sequences come from a woman between 18 and 30 years old in good health and CMV-seropositive. CDR3s include the opening cysteine and the closing phenylalanine or tryptophan. Fields, in order: J gene, V gene, D gene, clone size, CDR3 DNA, CDR3 protein. The D gene is left open where the match is weak. A row's size may be missing; if present it is once, few, many or a size class.

>TRBJ2-1|TRBV7-9|TRBD1|.
TGTGCCAGCAGCGGGACAGCGAGCTCCTACAATGAGCAGTTCTTC
CASSGTASSYNEQFF
>TRBJ2-2|TRBV10-3|.|once
TGTGCCATCAGTGGTGGGAGTACTGGCGGGGAGCTGTTTTTT
CAISGGSTGGELFF
>TRBJ2-1|TRBV19|.|.
TGTGCCAGTAGCAGCGACTCTAGCTCCTACAATGAGCAGTTCTTC
CASSSDSSSYNEQFF
>TRBJ2-2|TRBV7-8|TRBD2|.
TGTGCCAGCAGCGCCCGGCCCGGGACTAGCGTCGCCGGGGAGCTGTTTTTT
CASSARPGTSVAGELFF
>TRBJ2-1|TRBV7-2|TRBD2|.
TGTGCCAGCAGCCGACCGGGACTAGGGTACAATGAGCAGTTCTTC
CASSRPGLGYNEQFF
>TRBJ2-1|TRBV4-1|.|.
TGCGCCAGCAGCCAAGGGGGGCTAGCGGTCGTCTCCTACAATGAGCAGTTCTTC
CASSQGGLAVVSYNEQFF
>TRBJ1-2|TRBV19|TRBD1|.
TGTGCCAGTAGTACGGGACAGGGGACGACCTTTGCTGGCTACACCTTC
CASSTGQGTTFAGYTF
>TRBJ2-3|TRBV4-2|TRBD1|.
TGTGCCAGCAGCCCCAGTTTGACAGGGGGCCCAGATACGCAGTATTTT
CASSPSLTGGPDTQYF
>TRBJ2-3|TRBV27|TRBD2|.
TGTGCCAGCAGTGGACTAGCGGGAGGGCCCCAGTTAGATACGCAGTATTTT
CASSGLAGGPQLDTQYF
>TRBJ2-7|TRBV5-1|.|.
TGCGCCAGCAGCTTGGATGTGGGAGGCACTTTATCCTACGAGCAGTACTTC
CASSLDVGGTLSYEQYF
>TRBJ1-5|TRBV6-1|.|.
TGTGCCAGCAGTGAAGGGGGGGTGAGTCAGCCCCAGCATTTT
CASSEGGVSQPQHF
>TRBJ2-1|TRBV28|TRBD2|.
TGTGCCAGCAGCGACGTAGCGGGAAGCTCCTACAATGAGCAGTTCTTC
CASSDVAGSSYNEQFF
>TRBJ2-7|TRBV5-1|.|.
TGCGCCAGCAGCTCACTAGGCCACTCCTACGAGCAGTACTTC
CASSSLGHSYEQYF
>TRBJ2-2|TRBV5-6|.|.
TGTGCCACCCGAGTGGGGAGTTGGACCTCGGACACCGGGGAGCTGTTTTTT
CATRVGSWTSDTGELFF
>TRBJ2-1|TRBV12-5|TRBD2|.
TGTGCTAGTGGTTTGGTACTGGGACTAGCGGACTACAATGAGCAGTTCTTC
CASGLVLGLADYNEQFF
>TRBJ2-7|TRBV11-3|TRBD2|.
TGTGCCAGCAGCAGCGGCGGGGGACTTGACTACGAGCAGTACTTC
CASSSGGGLDYEQYF
>TRBJ2-7|TRBV7-9|TRBD1|.
TGTGCCAGCAGCCCTCCTGACAGGGACATCTACGAGCAGTACTTC
CASSPPDRDIYEQYF
>TRBJ2-1|TRBV6-1|.|.
TGTGCCAGCAGTGAAGCGCTTCGAGCGGCCATGGGTGATGAGCAGTTCTTC
CASSEALRAAMGDEQFF
>TRBJ2-5|TRBV27|.|.
TGTGCCAGCAGTTTGTCGGGACAAAAAGAGACCCAGTACTTC
CASSLSGQKETQYF
>TRBJ2-5|TRBV11-2|TRBD1|.
TGTGCCAGCAGCCAGGGGACAGGGGGCGTAGAGGTGAAGACCCAGTACTTC
CASSQGTGGVEVKTQYF
>TRBJ1-1|TRBV10-1|.|.
TGCGCCAGCAGCGGGATGGGGAAAAACACTGAAGCTTTCTTT
CASSGMGKNTEAFF
>TRBJ2-3|TRBV27|.|.
TGTGCCAGCTTCCAGGGGTATACGCAGTATTTT
CASFQGYTQYF
>TRBJ1-1|TRBV10-1|.|.
TGCGCCAGCAGTCGGTCCGGGGAGCCCCCAGAAGCTTTCTTT
CASSRSGEPPEAFF
>TRBJ1-5|TRBV28|.|.
TGTGCCAGCAGTTTAGCGGGGTATCAGCCCCAGCATTTT
CASSLAGYQPQHF
>TRBJ2-3|TRBV7-9|TRBD1|.
TGTGCCAGCAGCTTTCGACAGGGAGTCAACACAGATACGCAGTATTTT
CASSFRQGVNTDTQYF
>TRBJ2-2|TRBV11-3|.|.
TGTGCCAGCAGCCCTTCTACAGGGAACACCGGGGAGCTGTTTTTT
CASSPSTGNTGELFF
>TRBJ2-7|TRBV6-6|TRBD2|.
TGTGCCAGCATTAATAGCGGGATGAGAACCTACGAGCAGTACTTC
CASINSGMRTYEQYF
>TRBJ2-7|TRBV9|TRBD1|.
TGTGCCAGCAGCGTAGGTGGGACAGGGTCCCCCGAGCAGTACTTC
CASSVGGTGSPEQYF
>TRBJ1-1|TRBV7-9|TRBD1|.
TGTGCCAGCAGCTTACAGGGGGCGGGAACTGAAGCTTTCTTT
CASSLQGAGTEAFF
>TRBJ2-7|TRBV5-4|TRBD2|once
TGTGCCAGCAGCGGGACTAGGGGGTCCCGCGAGCAGTACTTC
CASSGTRGSREQYF
>TRBJ2-7|TRBV23-1|TRBD2|.
TGCGCCAGCAGTCGCACCGGGACTAGTAGGGACGAGCAGTACTTC
CASSRTGTSRDEQYF
>TRBJ2-1|TRBV7-8|TRBD2|.
TGTGCCAGCAGCCGGACTAGCGGGAGCTCCTACAATGAGCAGTTCTTC
CASSRTSGSSYNEQFF
>TRBJ2-1|TRBV5-1|.|once
TGCGCCAGCAGCTTGGCACAGGATTGGGGCTACAATGAGCAGTTCTTC
CASSLAQDWGYNEQFF
>TRBJ2-7|TRBV28|TRBD1|.
TGTGCCAGCAGTTCCGCACCGGGACAGGGGTCCTACGAGCAGTACTTC
CASSSAPGQGSYEQYF
>TRBJ2-1|TRBV19|TRBD2|.
TGTGCCAGTAGTATATCTAGCGGACGCTCCTACAATGAGCAGTTCTTC
CASSISSGRSYNEQFF
>TRBJ2-1|TRBV2|TRBD2|.
TGTGCCAGCAGTGGGCGGGAGGGCCCCTACAATGAGCAGTTCTTC
CASSGREGPYNEQFF
>TRBJ1-5|TRBV6-1|.|few
TGTGCCAGCAGTGAAATTGCGGGGTCTGGTCAGCCCCAGCATTTT
CASSEIAGSGQPQHF
>TRBJ2-1|TRBV7-9|TRBD2|.
TGTGCCAGCAGCCCGACGACTAGCGGACCACCTAAATACAATGAGCAGTTCTTC
CASSPTTSGPPKYNEQFF
>TRBJ2-7|TRBV15|.|.
TGTGCCACCAGCAGTACAGGCTACGAGCAGTACTTC
CATSSTGYEQYF
>TRBJ2-3|TRBV10-3|TRBD2|.
TGTGCCATCAGTGAAATCCCTATGGGGGGGAGCTCCAGAGATACGCAGTATTTT
CAISEIPMGGSSRDTQYF
>TRBJ1-6|TRBV10-3|.|.
TGTGCCATCAGTGAGTCAGGAGGGATCTCCTATAATTCACCCCTCCACTTT
CAISESGGISYNSPLHF
>TRBJ1-2|TRBV5-4|TRBD1|.
TGTGCCAGCAGCTTGCAACGAGGGCGCCAGGGGGAAGGCTACACCTTC
CASSLQRGRQGEGYTF
>TRBJ2-1|TRBV10-1|.|.
TGCGCCAGCAGTGAGCAGGGATACAATGAGCAGTTCTTC
CASSEQGYNEQFF
>TRBJ1-3|TRBV5-1|TRBD1|.
TGCGCCAGCAGCGCGGACAGGGGAGGTGGAAACACCATATATTTT
CASSADRGGGNTIYF
>TRBJ2-7|TRBV11-2|TRBD1|.
TGTGCCAGCAGCTTAGGGGCTGGGACAGGGGTAGGGAAAGCCTACGAGCAGTACTTC
CASSLGAGTGVGKAYEQYF
>TRBJ1-4|TRBV28|.|.
TGTGCCAGCAGTTTATATAGGGGATCAACTAATGAAAAACTGTTTTTT
CASSLYRGSTNEKLFF
>TRBJ2-2|TRBV19|.|.
TGTGCCAGTAGTGCGCTCACTGCCGGGGAGCTGTTTTTT
CASSALTAGELFF
>TRBJ2-5|TRBV9|TRBD2|.
TGTGCCAGCAGCACCCACCCGGGACTACCGAAAGAGACCCAGTACTTC
CASSTHPGLPKETQYF
>TRBJ1-1|TRBV7-9|TRBD1|.
TGTGCCAGCAGCCATCCTGGACAGGGGGCTCAGGAAGCTTTCTTT
CASSHPGQGAQEAFF
>TRBJ2-6|TRBV7-3|TRBD1|.
TGTGCCAGCAGCTCAATAGGACAGGTCGGTGCTGGGGCCAACGTCCTGACTTTC
CASSSIGQVGAGANVLTF
>TRBJ1-6|TRBV27|TRBD1|.
TGTGCCAGCAGCGACGGACAGGGCTCCTATAATTCACCCCTCCACTTT
CASSDGQGSYNSPLHF
>TRBJ1-1|TRBV28|.|.
TGTGCCAGCAGTTCCCCCGGGGGGGGCGACACTGAAGCTTTCTTT
CASSSPGGGDTEAFF
>TRBJ2-5|TRBV28|.|.
TGTGCCAGCAGCCAGACTAGGAGCGGGGAGACCCAGTACTTC
CASSQTRSGETQYF
>TRBJ1-5|TRBV28|TRBD1|.
TGTGCCAGCAGCTTTAAGGACAGGGGCTGGAACAATCAGCCCCAGCATTTT
CASSFKDRGWNNQPQHF
>TRBJ1-3|TRBV5-4|.|.
TGTGCCAGCAGCGTAGCTGGGGGCGCGGGAAACACCATATATTTT
CASSVAGGAGNTIYF
>TRBJ1-1|TRBV27|.|.
TGTGCCAGCAGTGCAGGGTCTTGGAACACTGAAGCTTTCTTT
CASSAGSWNTEAFF
>TRBJ1-3|TRBV5-1|TRBD1|.
TGCGCCAGCAGCTTGGGGACAGGGAGAATCGGAAACACCATATATTTT
CASSLGTGRIGNTIYF
>TRBJ1-5|TRBV19|.|.
TGTGCCAGTCGACAGCAATATTCAGGGCCCAATCAGCCCCAGCATTTT
CASRQQYSGPNQPQHF
>TRBJ1-5|TRBV5-8|.|.
TGTGCCAGCAGCTTGGGGGACATTTTGGATCAGCCCCAGCATTTT
CASSLGDILDQPQHF